The 30 T cell receptor beta chains below all came from one sample that was sequenced in a study of shared clonotypes between healthy human individuals. Here immunoSEQ multiplex PCR was the method, and the copy in TCRdb shows in-frame clones only, minus some. The sample lists more than 400,000 clones, over 75% seen once, with roughly 13% in the top ten. The specimen sequenced was PBMCs. The receptor set was obtained from a woman in her forties in good health. Some clones in this sample may be carry-over from other donors' samples.

Remarks on this clone: With a much larger clone just one base away, this may be a read error. The rearrangement uses TRBV11-3 and TRBJ2-1; 8 bases map to TRBD2. The CDR3 extends over 14 amino acids. V lost 2 bases and J lost 9; bases outside the gene matches: 6. Germline assignment: CDR1 SGHNT and CDR2 YENEEA. The CDR3 sequence: CASSLSGAGGEQFF. CDR3 DNA sequence: TGTGCCAGCAGCTTAAGTGGGGCGGGGGGTGAGCAGTTCTTC. Using reference TRBV11-3 and TRBJ2-1 for the parts outside the CDR3, the full variable domain is EAGVVQSPRYKIIEKKQPVAFWCNPISGHNTLYWYLQNLGQGPELLIRYENEEAVDDSQLPKDRFSAERLKGVDSTLKIQPAELGDSAVYLCASSLSGAGGEQFFGPGTRLTVL.

Of note for this clone: The junction shows a germline mismatch at one end, possibly a read error. The same CDR3 also results from other DNA sequences found in this sample. The V and J genes are TRBV7-7 and TRBJ2-1; 8 bases match TRBD2. Germline CDR1 SSHAT, CDR2 FNYEAQ (reference sequence). The CDR3 has 14 amino acids. This CDR3 reads CASSLSGSGNEQFF. Written as DNA, the CDR3 is TGTGCTAGCAGCTTAAGCGGGAGTGGCAATGAGCAGTTCTTC. Supplemented by reference TRBV7-7 and TRBJ2-1, the full variable domain reads GAGVSQSPRYKVTKRGQDVTLRCDPISSHATLYWYQQALGQGPEFLTYFNYEAQPDKSGLPSDRFSAERPEGSISTLTIQRTEQRDSAMYRCASSLSGSGNEQFFGPGTRLTVL.

The chain carries TRBV28 and TRBJ2-7; TRBD1 is a possible D gene (6 bases). The germline gives CDR1 MDHEN, CDR2 SYDVKM. V was pared by 7 bases and J by 1 base, with 11 bases between. CDR3 size: 13 residues. The CDR3 sequence: CASNPGQSYEQYF. The CDR3, as DNA: TGTGCCAGCAATCCCGGACAGTCCTACGAGCAGTACTTC.

V is TRBV2 and J is TRBJ1-1; D is perhaps TRBD1 (5 bases). Germline V gene lookup returns CDR1 SNHLY and CDR2 FYNNEI. The CDR3 covers 12 residues. The V and J ends lost 8 bases and 4 bases respectively, with 11 bases between them. The CDR3 DNA is TGTGCCAGCCGAACAGGTCTCACTGAAGCTTTCTTT. Translating it yields CASRTGLTEAFF. Combining the CDR3 with reference TRBV2 and TRBJ1-1 gives the whole variable domain EPEVTQTPSHQVTQMGQEVILRCVPISNHLYFYWYRQILGQKVEFLVSFYNNEISEKSEIFDDQFSVERPDGSNFTLKIRSTKLEDSAMYFCASRTGLTEAFFGQGTRLTVV.

Turning to this clone: Other DNA sequences in the same sample also yield this CDR3. The chain employs TRBV5-6 and TRBJ1-1; D might be TRBD1 (5 bases). The length of the CDR3 is 13 residues. From germline, CDR1 is SGHDT and CDR2 YYEEEE. Trimming pared 1 base from V and 4 bases from J, leaving 8 bases between. The CDR3 reads CASSLRRGTEAFF. The CDR3 region has the DNA TGTGCCAGCAGCTTGAGGAGGGGCACTGAAGCTTTCTTT.

The CDR3 protein is CASSYWGAGANVLTF. CDR3 nucleotides: TGTGCCAGCAGCTACTGGGGAGCCGGGGCCAACGTCCTGACTTTC. The chain links TRBV2 to TRBJ2-6, with TRBD2 as a possible D gene (5 bases). Germline loops: CDR1 SNHLY, CDR2 FYNNEI. V was cut by 6 bases and J by 4 bases, with 13 bases left in between. The CDR3 contains 15 residues.

The genes are TRBV19 and TRBJ2-2, with D tentatively TRBD2 (6 bases). Germline CDR1 is LNHDA and CDR2 is SQIVND (reference sequence). The CDR3 totals 14 residues. V was clipped by 10 bases and J by 8 bases, with 20 bases between them. The CDR3 reads CANRPGVTTGELFF. CDR3 nucleotides: TGTGCCAACCGACCGGGGGTAACGACGGGGGAGCTGTTTTTT.

CDR3 loop: CASSRGQGGQETQYF. DNA for the CDR3: TGTGCCAGCTCCCGTGGACAGGGCGGGCAAGAGACCCAGTACTTC. This chain uses TRBV18 with TRBJ2-5, with TRBD1 matching over 8 bases. The germline CDR1 and CDR2 sequences are KGHSH and LQKENI. The length of the CDR3 is 15 residues. Trimming removed 6 bases from V and 2 bases from J; junction bases left unmatched: 8.

CDR3 loop: CASSLARGDTQYF. The DNA of the CDR3 is TGTGCCAGCAGCTTAGCGCGGGGCGATACGCAGTATTTT. This chain connects TRBV7-7 to TRBJ2-3; possible D gene TRBD2, 6 bases. Germline V lookup: CDR1 SSHAT, CDR2 FNYEAQ (reference sequence). The CDR3 is 13 amino acids. The ends were cut back, 0 bases at V and 6 bases at J, with 7 bases in the middle.

To note about this clone: With a far larger clone one base away, a read error is the likely cause. This specimen includes other DNA sequences encoding the same CDR3. V gene TRBV30 combines with J gene TRBJ1-1; D possibly corresponds to TRBD1 (6 bases). Germline V gene lookup returns CDR1 GTSNPN and CDR2 SVGIG (reference sequence). The CDR3 has 13 amino acids. Trimming shortened V by 4 bases and J by 7 bases, and 16 bases separated the two germline ends. This chain's CDR3 is CAWTRQKDSEAFF. The CDR3 bases are TGTGCCTGGACAAGGCAGAAGGACAGTGAAGCTTTCTTT.

Concerning this clone itself: This probably arose from a read error, given a far larger clone one base away. The V and J genes are TRBV4-3 and TRBJ2-2; TRBD2 might be the D (6 bases). The CDR3 is made up of 16 amino acids. Per germline, CDR1 LGHNA and CDR2 YSLEER. The CDR3 loop is CASSQEAGPNTWELFF. The CDR3 coding sequence is TGCGCCAGCAGCCAAGAAGCGGGCCCGAACACCTGGGAGCTGTTTTTT.

The chain employs TRBV4-2 and TRBJ2-3; TRBD2 matches at 11 bases. Per germline, CDR1 LGHNA and CDR2 YNFKEQ. The length of the CDR3 is 17 residues. Germline trimming cut 0 bases from V and 4 bases from J; bases unmatched to any gene: 6. In DNA, the CDR3 is TGTGCCAGCAGCCAAGACCAGACTAGCGGGACTGCAGATACGCAGTATTTT. It specifies CASSQDQTSGTADTQYF.

The chain uses TRBV7-2 and TRBJ2-3; possibly TRBD2 for D (7 bases). Germline V gene data show CDR1 as SGHTA and CDR2 as FQGNSA. The CDR3 runs 17 residues. The V end lost 2 bases, the J end lost 1 base, and 16 bases lay between the germline ends. The CDR3 DNA follows: TGTGCCAGCAGCTTATTTGGGGGGGGCACGGGCACAGATACGCAGTATTTT. Amino acid sequence: CASSLFGGGTGTDTQYF.

The chain recombines TRBV2 with TRBJ2-5; D is tentatively TRBD1 or TRBD2 (6 bases each). V was shortened by 6 bases and J by 0 bases, with 11 bases between the two germline ends. Germline CDR1 and CDR2: SNHLY and FYNNEI. CDR3 length: 14 residues. The CDR3 region is CASRRRGYQETQYF. The CDR3 nucleotides are TGTGCCAGCAGAAGGAGGGGGTACCAAGAGACCCAGTACTTC.

This clone was recorded once. A far larger clone is only one base removed, so a read error is likely. The sample holds other DNA sequences that translate to the same CDR3. The chain is built from TRBV30 and TRBJ1-1; the match to TRBD1 covers 11 bases. CDR3 size: 13 residues. Germline CDR1 GTSNPN, CDR2 SVGIG (reference sequence). Losses at the gene ends were 3 bases for V and 4 bases for J; bases not matched to a gene: 1. The CDR3: CAWRGQGGTEAFF. The CDR3 DNA sequence: TGTGCCTGGAGGGGACAGGGGGGCACTGAAGCTTTCTTT.

The chain carries TRBV30 and TRBJ2-5; D is unclear. Germline lookup yields CDR1 GTSNPN and CDR2 SVGIG (reference sequence). CDR3 length: 14 residues. V was clipped by 5 bases and J by 1 base, with 14 bases between them. The CDR3 DNA is TGTGCCTGGGAAGAAACCGGGCGCCAAGAGACCCAGTACTTC. It is translated as CAWEETGRQETQYF. Variable domain in full (rest from reference TRBV30 and TRBJ2-5): SQTIHQWPATLVQPVGSPLSLECTVEGTSNPNLYWYRQAAGRGLQLLFYSVGIGQISSEVPQNLSASRPQDRQFILSSKKLLLSDSGFYLCAWEETGRQETQYFGPGTRLLVL.

CDR3 DNA: TGTGCCAGCAGCCAAAGCAGCGTCAAAAACATTCAGTACTTC. Translating it yields CASSQSSVKNIQYF. The chain recombines TRBV11-2 with TRBJ2-4; D is unclear. Trimming cost V 5 bases and J 3 bases, with 11 bases left between them. Germline assignment: CDR1 SGHAT and CDR2 FQNNGV. The CDR3 is made up of 14 amino acids.

The chain is built from TRBV18 and TRBJ2-1, with D perhaps TRBD2 (5 bases). Germline V gives CDR1 KGHSH, CDR2 LQKENI. V lost 2 bases, J lost 3 bases, and 14 bases lay in between. The CDR3 has 16 amino acids. The CDR3 DNA is TGTGCCAGCTCACCAGGGAGAGCCCTAGGCTACAATGAGCAGTTCTTC. Protein: CASSPGRALGYNEQFF.

About this clone itself: A read error likely explains this, since a far larger clone differs by one base. Other DNA variants within this sample encode the same CDR3. J is TRBJ2-3 and V is TRBV5-4; no firm D call. The CDR3 loop spans 14 amino acids. Germline CDR1 is SGHNT and CDR2 is YYREEE (reference sequence). Trimming took off 4 bases at V and 6 bases at J, with 15 bases between the two ends. The CDR3 nucleotides are TGTGCCAGCAGCGCTCGCTTCGGTGCTGATACGCAGTATTTT. It encodes CASSARFGADTQYF.

This clone turned up a few times. Additional DNA sequences in this sample encode the identical CDR3. The V and J genes are TRBV2 and TRBJ2-3; D remains unclear. V was cut by 6 bases and J by 2 bases, with 3 bases left in between. The CDR3 has 11 residues. The germline gives CDR1 SNHLY, CDR2 FYNNEI. The CDR3 here is CASSYTDTQYF. The CDR3 DNA reads as TGTGCCAGCAGCTACACAGATACGCAGTATTTT.

A single count supports this clone. It differs at one base from a far larger clone, so likely a read error. The V call is TRBV7-7, the J call TRBJ1-1; 11 nucleotides align to TRBD1. The CDR3 contains 15 residues. CDR1 is SSHAT and CDR2 is FNYEAQ in the germline V gene (reference sequence). CDR3 loop: CTSSRIGQGASEAFF. The CDR3 DNA follows: TGTACCAGCAGCCGAATCGGACAGGGGGCCTCTGAAGCTTTCTTT.

The chain couples TRBV7-9 to TRBJ1-5, with no clear D. The CDR3 totals 15 residues. CDR1 and CDR2 (germline): SEHNR, FQNEAQ (reference sequence). V was shortened by 5 bases and J by 2 bases, with 13 bases between the two germline ends. The CDR3 loop is CASSAGPNGNQPQHF. The CDR3 DNA sequence: TGTGCCAGCAGCGCCGGGCCAAACGGCAATCAGCCCCAGCATTTT. Complete variable domain (other parts from reference TRBV7-9 and TRBJ1-5): DTGVSQNPRHKITKRGQNVTFRCDPISEHNRLYWYRQTLGQGPEFLTYFQNEAQLEKSRLLSDRFSAERPKGSFSTLEIQRTEQGDSAMYLCASSAGPNGNQPQHFGDGTRLSIL.

This clone came up many times. The genes are TRBV9 and TRBJ2-5, with 7 bases fitting TRBD2. CDR3 length equals 14 residues. Trimming at V came to 4 bases and at J to 0 bases, leaving 3 bases not matched to a gene. CDR1 is SGDLS, CDR2 YYNGEE, per germline. The CDR3 region has the DNA TGTGCCAGCAGCCAAACTAGCGACCAAGAGACCCAGTACTTC. Protein sequence: CASSQTSDQETQYF. The full variable domain, in which reference TRBV9 and TRBJ2-5 provide the parts outside the CDR3, is DSGVTQTPKHLITATGQRVTLRCSPRSGDLSVYWYQQSLDQGLQFLIQYYNGEERAKGNILERFSAQQFPDLHSELNLSSLELGDSALYFCASSQTSDQETQYFGPGTRLLVL.

The rearrangement links TRBV25-1 to TRBJ2-7; D is tentatively TRBD1 or TRBD2 (5 bases each). The length of the CDR3 is 14 residues. Germline values: CDR1 MGHDK, CDR2 SYGVNS. V was cut by 6 bases and J by 1 base, with 13 bases left in between. CDR3 loop: CASRRDGDSYEQYF. The DNA of the CDR3 is TGTGCCAGCAGGAGGGACGGGGATTCCTACGAGCAGTACTTC.

The CDR3 spells CASSQDLRGNEQFF. Written as DNA, the CDR3 is TGCGCCAGCAGCCAAGATCTTCGCGGCAATGAGCAGTTCTTC. The rearrangement links TRBV4-1 to TRBJ2-1; D is unclear. In germline, CDR1 is MGHRA, CDR2 YSYEKL. Deletions cut 0 bases from V and 6 bases from J, with 9 bases between. This CDR3 comprises 14 residues.

This clone was picked up many times. The chain recombines TRBV19 with TRBJ2-1; TRBD1 or TRBD2 may be the D gene (5 bases each). The length of the CDR3 is 14 residues. Trimming removed 3 bases at V and 3 bases at J, with 9 bases between. Germline lookup yields CDR1 LNHDA and CDR2 SQIVND (reference sequence). The CDR3 DNA reads as TGTGCCAGTAGTATTGGGACGGACTACAATGAGCAGTTCTTC. It translates to CASSIGTDYNEQFF.

This clone was recorded many times. This sample includes further DNA sequences coding for the same CDR3. J is TRBJ2-3 and V is TRBV6-4, with 8 bases that match TRBD1. From germline, CDR1 is MRHNA and CDR2 SNTAGT. Losses at the gene ends were 0 bases for V and 6 bases for J; bases not matched to a gene: 5. The CDR3 sequence is 15 residues long. The CDR3 DNA is TGTGCCAGCAGTGACTCGCAAGACAGGGGTGATACGCAGTATTTT. Translation gives CASSDSQDRGDTQYF.

The rearrangement links TRBV5-4 to TRBJ2-7, with a possible D match to TRBD1 (6 bases). Germline-derived CDR1 and CDR2 are SGHNT and YYREEE (reference sequence). Between the trimmed V and J ends, which lost 0 bases and 3 bases, there was a span of 13 bases. The CDR3 runs 15 residues. The CDR3 nucleotides are TGTGCCAGCAGCTTGGGCCCTCAGGGGATCTACGAGCAGTACTTC. Translation gives CASSLGPQGIYEQYF.

This chain connects TRBV7-8 to TRBJ1-3; D perhaps matches TRBD1 (5 bases). V lost 5 bases to trimming and J lost 1 base, with 21 bases between them. The V gene's germline CDR1 is SGHVS and CDR2 FQNEAQ. The CDR3 is 18 residues long. CDR3 bases: TGTGCCAGCAGCCCCGGGGCGGGGGTAATGCTGTCTGGAAACACCATATATTTT. It yields the protein CASSPGAGVMLSGNTIYF.

This rearrangement joins TRBV13 to TRBJ2-7; D might be TRBD1 (5 bases). Trimming cost V 4 bases and J 4 bases, with 20 bases left between them. There are 16 residues in the CDR3. Germline values: CDR1 PRHDT, CDR2 FYEKMQ (reference sequence). The CDR3 DNA reads TGTGCCAGCAGCTCAGGGAAGTTTTACTCTAATTACGAGCAGTACTTC. Protein product: CASSSGKFYSNYEQYF.